This TCR beta chain was profiled in a study of cytomegalovirus exposure and HLA in healthy donors. Regarding the study as a whole: Several of the most significant clusters appeared, in a later analysis, to be linked to common viral pathogens.

This clone appeared once. Antigen unknown. The germline V gene encodes CDR1 SGHTA and CDR2 FQGTGA. The V end lost 5 bases, the J end lost 2 bases, and 9 bases lay between the germline ends. This CDR3 has 13 amino acids. Use of 60 Vbeta and 13 Jbeta primers characterized the PCR. Clones were sequenced by immunoSEQ multiplex PCR, and TCRdb holds only the in-frame ones, with some missing. The sample shows more than 85,000 clones, roughly 79% of them seen only once. The source is a man aged 35-49 years in good health and CMV-seronegative. The rearrangement links TRBV7-3 to TRBJ1-1, with D hard to call. Material: PBMCs. This CDR3 is CASSPDTNTEAFF. The CDR3 coding sequence is TGTGCCAGCAGCCCCGATACTAACACTGAAGCTTTCTTT.